These T cell receptor beta chains were read from a single sample in a study of Ad26.COV2.S vaccination and SARS-CoV-2 variants. Sequenced by immunoSEQ multiplex PCR; TCRdb stores in-frame clones only, minus some. The data contain about 350,000 clones, roughly 85% of them singletons. Sequencing was performed on peripheral blood, taken in a trial of Ad26.COV2.S vaccine versus placebo. The receptors were gathered from a person aged 18-65 years who received the Ad26.COV2.S COVID-19 vaccine or a placebo. The CDR3 runs from the conserved cysteine through the conserved F or W. A D gene is named only where the DNA matches it firmly. Only part of the rows carry a size: once, few, many, or a class if the clone is expanded.

V: TRBV2; D: -; size: -; length: 14; J: TRBJ2-2; DNA: TGTGCCAGCAGAGGCGCAGGGGCCACCGGGGAGCTGTTTTTT; CDR3: CASRGAGATGELFF
V: TRBV29-1; D: -; size: -; length: 14; J: TRBJ1-1; DNA: TGCAGCGTCAACCGGGGACGGCCGGGCGGTGAAGCTTTCTTT; CDR3: CSVNRGRPGGEAFF
V: TRBV9; D: TRBD1; size: -; length: 13; J: TRBJ2-7; DNA: TGTGCCAGCAGCTTGACAGGGGGCTACGAGCAGTACTTC; CDR3: CASSLTGGYEQYF
V: TRBV5-8; D: -; size: -; length: 13; J: TRBJ2-4; DNA: TGTGCCAGCAGGGTTCGTGGGGCAAACATTCAGTACTTC; CDR3: CASRVRGANIQYF
V: TRBV6-2/TRBV6-3; D: -; size: -; length: 16; J: TRBJ2-7; DNA: TGTGCCAGCAGTTACTCGAAGGAGCCCTTTTCCTACGAGCAGTACTTC; CDR3: CASSYSKEPFSYEQYF
V: TRBV6-2/TRBV6-3; D: -; size: -; length: 15; J: TRBJ2-7; DNA: TGTGCCAGCAGTTACTCCCGGGGCCAGAGTGCCGAGCAGTACTTC; CDR3: CASSYSRGQSAEQYF
V: TRBV2; D: -; size: -; length: 12; J: TRBJ1-6; DNA: TGTGCCAGCAGTCGGGGGGTTTCACCCCTCCACTTT; CDR3: CASSRGVSPLHF
V: TRBV12-3/TRBV12-4; D: -; size: -; length: 13; J: TRBJ2-2; DNA: TGTGCCAGCAGTTTTCAGGGTAACGGGGAGCTGTTTTTT; CDR3: CASSFQGNGELFF
V: TRBV7-2; D: TRBD1; size: once; length: 17; J: TRBJ2-1; DNA: TGTGCCAGCAGCTTAGGGGACAGGTCTAACTCCTACAATGAGCAGTTCTTC; CDR3: CASSLGDRSNSYNEQFF
V: TRBV5-1; D: TRBD2; size: -; length: 15; J: TRBJ2-7; DNA: TGCGCCAGCAGCAGCGCTAGCGGGGGCTCCTACGAGCAGTACTTC; CDR3: CASSSASGGSYEQYF
V: TRBV2; D: -; size: once; length: 14; J: TRBJ2-7; DNA: TGTGCCAGCAGTGAAACAGAGACCTCCTACGAGCAGTACTTC; CDR3: CASSETETSYEQYF
V: TRBV6-5; D: -; size: -; length: 14; J: TRBJ1-5; DNA: TGTGCCAGCCGGAGGGCCGCAGGATCTCAGCCCCAGCATTTT; CDR3: CASRRAAGSQPQHF
V: TRBV7-9; D: -; size: -; length: 16; J: TRBJ2-7; DNA: TGTGCCAGCAGCTTAGCCATAGAATTTCTTGGTTCCGAGCAGTACTTC; CDR3: CASSLAIEFLGSEQYF
V: TRBV19; D: TRBD1; size: -; length: 14; J: TRBJ1-1; DNA: TGTGCCAGTAGTGCGTCCAGGGGGGTCACTGAAGCTTTCTTT; CDR3: CASSASRGVTEAFF
V: TRBV7-9; D: TRBD1; size: once; length: 12; J: TRBJ1-2; DNA: TGTGCCAGCAGCAGGGACAGTTATGGCTACACCTTC; CDR3: CASSRDSYGYTF
V: TRBV18; D: TRBD2; size: -; length: 17; J: TRBJ2-7; DNA: TGTGCCAGCTCACCACCGAGTAGCGGGAGAATATCCTACGAGCAGTACTTC; CDR3: CASSPPSSGRISYEQYF
V: TRBV18; D: -; size: -; length: 13; J: TRBJ2-3; DNA: TGTGCCAGCTCACCCACGGGTTCAGATACGCAGTATTTT; CDR3: CASSPTGSDTQYF
V: TRBV7-8; D: TRBD1; size: few; length: 15; J: TRBJ1-2; DNA: TGTGCCAGCAGTATTAGGACAGGGGCCAATTATGGCTACACCTTC; CDR3: CASSIRTGANYGYTF
V: TRBV10-3; D: TRBD1; size: -; length: 15; J: TRBJ2-2; DNA: TGTGCCATCAGGACGGGACAGGAGAACACCGGGGAGCTGTTTTTT; CDR3: CAIRTGQENTGELFF
V: TRBV16; D: -; size: -; length: 15; J: TRBJ2-7; DNA: TGTGCCAGCAGTCCAGCAGCCGACAGGTTCTACGAGCAGTACTTC; CDR3: CASSPAADRFYEQYF
V: TRBV5-1; D: TRBD1; size: -; length: 12; J: TRBJ1-2; DNA: TGCGCCAGCAGCTTTGACAGGGCTGGCTACACCTTC; CDR3: CASSFDRAGYTF
V: TRBV10-3; D: -; size: -; length: 14; J: TRBJ2-7; DNA: TGTGCCACCACTTCGACGGCGGGATACTACGAGCAGTACTTC; CDR3: CATTSTAGYYEQYF
V: TRBV5-5; D: TRBD2; size: few; length: 17; J: TRBJ2-5; DNA: TGTGCCAGCAGCTTGGGCGTAGCGGGAGGAACACAAGAGACCCAGTACTTC; CDR3: CASSLGVAGGTQETQYF
V: TRBV7-2; D: -; size: -; length: 14; J: TRBJ1-1; DNA: TGTGCCAGCATCCCCCGGGACTACTACACTGAAGCTTTCTTT; CDR3: CASIPRDYYTEAFF
V: TRBV5-8; D: -; size: -; length: 15; J: TRBJ1-4; DNA: TGTGCCAGCAGCGCGGGCCAGCGGAAGAATGAAAAACTGTTTTTT; CDR3: CASSAGQRKNEKLFF
V: TRBV25-1; D: TRBD1; size: -; length: 15; J: TRBJ1-2; DNA: TGTGCCAGCAGTGGGACAGGGGGACGGAGCTATGGCCACACCTTC; CDR3: CASSGTGGRSYGHTF
V: TRBV5-1; D: -; size: -; length: 16; J: TRBJ1-6; DNA: TGCGCCAGCAGCTTGACCCCAAACCAGCCAGATTCACCCCTCCACTTT; CDR3: CASSLTPNQPDSPLHF
V: TRBV30; D: -; size: -; length: 11; J: TRBJ2-1; DNA: TGTGCCTGGAGTCGTGAGCGGAAAGAATTCTTC; CDR3: CAWSRERKEFF
V: TRBV5-1; D: -; size: once; length: 14; J: TRBJ1-5; DNA: TGCGCCAGCAGCCCCGGTACCGGAAATCAGCCCCAGCATTTT; CDR3: CASSPGTGNQPQHF
V: TRBV18; D: -; size: -; length: 14; J: TRBJ1-1; DNA: TGTGCCAGCTCACCAGACTCATCAGGGATTGAAGCTTTCTTT; CDR3: CASSPDSSGIEAFF
V: TRBV18; D: -; size: -; length: 17; J: TRBJ2-2; DNA: TGTGCCAGCTCACCTAAGACCGGGACACCAAACACCGGGGAGCTGTTTTTT; CDR3: CASSPKTGTPNTGELFF
V: TRBV30; D: TRBD1; size: -; length: 20; J: TRBJ1-5; DNA: TGTGCCTGGAGTGTACGTCGGGGGACAGGGGCAATACGGATCAATCAGCCCCAGCATTTT; CDR3: CAWSVRRGTGAIRINQPQHF
V: TRBV6-5; D: TRBD1; size: -; length: 15; J: TRBJ1-1; DNA: TGTGCCAGCAGTTACCACAGGGGGGCGAAGACTGAAGCTTTCTTT; CDR3: CASSYHRGAKTEAFF
V: TRBV29-1; D: -; size: -; length: 14; J: TRBJ2-2; DNA: TGCAGCGTTGAAGATCTACAGGTTACCGGGGAGCTGTTTTTT; CDR3: CSVEDLQVTGELFF
V: TRBV2; D: TRBD1; size: once; length: 14; J: TRBJ2-1; DNA: TGTGCCAGTGGACAGGGGATTACCTACAATGAGCAGTTCTTC; CDR3: CASGQGITYNEQFF
V: TRBV11-2; D: -; size: -; length: 15; J: TRBJ1-3; DNA: TGTGCCAGCAGCCCAACTATGGCCCAGGGGTTCACCATATATTTT; CDR3: CASSPTMAQGFTIYF
V: TRBV18; D: -; size: -; length: 16; J: TRBJ1-4; DNA: TGTGCCAGCTCACCATTTGCCGGGGACATAAACGAAAAACTGTTTTTT; CDR3: CASSPFAGDINEKLFF
V: TRBV5-1; D: -; size: -; length: 17; J: TRBJ2-1; DNA: TGCGCCAGCAGCTTGCGGGACTGGCGAAGCTCCTACAATGAGCAGTTCTTC; CDR3: CASSLRDWRSSYNEQFF
V: TRBV6-1; D: -; size: -; length: 13; J: TRBJ2-7; DNA: TGTGCCAGCAGTGAAAGCGAGGGTCTGGAGCAGTACTTC; CDR3: CASSESEGLEQYF
V: TRBV14; D: -; size: few; length: 12; J: TRBJ2-1; DNA: TGTGCCAGCAGCCCCTTAGGGGCGGGGCAGTTCTTC; CDR3: CASSPLGAGQFF
V: TRBV6-5; D: -; size: -; length: 14; J: TRBJ1-2; DNA: TGTGCCAGCAGTTACTCGGCCAGGGTATATGGCTACACCTTC; CDR3: CASSYSARVYGYTF
V: TRBV12-5; D: -; size: once; length: 18; J: TRBJ2-1; DNA: TGTGCTAGTGGTTTCGGCTCTGGTGGGGGGCTTGGTTACAATGAGCAGTTCTTC; CDR3: CASGFGSGGGLGYNEQFF
V: TRBV7-2; D: -; size: -; length: 15; J: TRBJ2-7; DNA: TGTGCCAGCAGCCTCACCCGGGACCTTTCTTACGAGCAGTACTTC; CDR3: CASSLTRDLSYEQYF
V: TRBV19; D: TRBD2; size: -; length: 14; J: TRBJ2-7; DNA: TGTGCCAGTAGTATTGGACTAGCGGTATACGAGCAGTACTTC; CDR3: CASSIGLAVYEQYF
V: TRBV30; D: -; size: -; length: 14; J: TRBJ1-3; DNA: TGTGCCTGGAGGACGGCCAGCTCTGGAAACACCATATATTTT; CDR3: CAWRTASSGNTIYF
V: TRBV25-1; D: TRBD2; size: -; length: 14; J: TRBJ2-5; DNA: TGTGCCAGCAGTGAATCCCCGGGGGGGGAGACCCAGTACTTC; CDR3: CASSESPGGETQYF
V: TRBV4-3; D: TRBD2; size: few; length: 16; J: TRBJ2-7; DNA: TGCGCCAGCAGCCAAGATACTAGCGGGAGTTCCTACGAGCAGTACTTC; CDR3: CASSQDTSGSSYEQYF
V: TRBV3-1/TRBV3-2; D: -; size: -; length: 17; J: TRBJ2-1; DNA: TGTGCCAGCAGCCAGAGTAGTAGCCCAAGGGGATACAATGAGCAGTTCTTC; CDR3: CASSQSSSPRGYNEQFF
V: TRBV5-1; D: TRBD1; size: -; length: 15; J: TRBJ1-1; DNA: TGCGCCAGCAGCGGCCAGCCCGGGACAGCCCAAGAAGCTTTCTTT; CDR3: CASSGQPGTAQEAFF